The entry that follows covers one TCR beta chain sequence. Its specificity is unknown. The data are from a study of beta chain features in type 1 diabetes. Notes on the study in general: Although PCR might favor shorter templates, it would do so equally in patients and controls.

From germline, CDR1 is MNHEY and CDR2 SVGAGI. The trim removed 6 bases at V and 1 base at J, leaving 2 bases unmatched. The CDR3 totals 15 residues. The isolated RNA, all of it, was reverse transcribed, so expressed TCRB transcripts were what got sequenced. Using immunoSEQ multiplex PCR, the repertoire was profiled, and TCRdb retains in-frame clones only, with some absent. This sample has 310,000 or so clones, with approximately 8% found just once. This chain uses TRBV6-5 with TRBJ2-2, with 10 nucleotides matching TRBD2. The sequenced sample was central memory CD4+ T cells from blood. The clonotype comes from a woman aged 18-29 years in good health. In DNA form, the CDR3 reads TGTGCCAGCAGGGGACTAGCGTTGAACACCGGGGAGCTGTTTTTT. Translating it yields CASRGLALNTGELFF.